This is a list of T cell receptor beta chains from one sample in a study of T-cell reconstitution after alpha-beta-depleted transplantation in children. TCRdb used MiXCR to reprocess the PCR reads, holding one entry per CDR3 protein. Of around 30,000 distinct CDR3 sequences in the sample, under 8% are singletons; the top ten hold about a quarter. This specimen was peripheral blood, taken 60 days after TCRalphabeta/CD19-depleted stem cell transplant. The receptor set was obtained from a child younger than two who had a stem cell transplant for acute myeloid leukemia, so the T cells may come from the graft donor. Both conserved end residues are part of each CDR3. A D gene is named only where the DNA matches it firmly. The size of a clone is reported for some rows only, either as once, few or many, or as a class for expanded clones.

v_gene	j_gene	abundance	d_gene	CDR3aa	CDR3nt
TRBV7-9	TRBJ1-2	many	.	CASSFSSQVDYGYTF	TGTGCCAGCAGCTTTTCGAGCCAGGTAGACTATGGCTACACCTTC
TRBV15	TRBJ1-5	few	TRBD1	CATSRLQGAGQPQHF	TGTGCCACCAGCAGACTACAGGGGGCTGGTCAGCCCCAGCATTTT
TRBV4-2	TRBJ2-3	.	.	CASSQDWAREDTQYF	TGTGCCAGCAGCCAAGATTGGGCCCGCGAAGATACGCAGTATTTT
TRBV10-3	TRBJ2-1	few	.	CATASGDYNEQFF	TGTGCCACGGCTAGTGGTGACTACAATGAGCAGTTCTTC
TRBV7-8	TRBJ1-1	many	.	CASSLLQTEAFF	TGTGCCAGCAGCTTGTTACAGACTGAAGCTTTCTTT
TRBV12-3/TRBV12-4	TRBJ2-6	many	.	CASSLTFPVSGANVLTF	TGTGCCAGCAGTTTAACTTTTCCGGTATCTGGGGCCAACGTCCTGACTTTC
TRBV28	TRBJ2-7	many	TRBD2	CASSLETSGKHEQYF	TGTGCCAGCAGTTTGGAGACTAGCGGGAAGCACGAGCAGTACTTC
TRBV6-1	TRBJ1-5	many	TRBD1	CASRPRDRTNQPQHF	TGTGCCAGCAGACCCCGGGACAGGACGAATCAGCCCCAGCATTTT
TRBV7-2	TRBJ2-7	few	TRBD1	CASSIYRGLLYEQYF	TGTGCCAGCAGCATTTACAGGGGGCTTCTTTACGAGCAGTACTTC
TRBV29-1	TRBJ2-7	many	TRBD1	CSVELRDRVSYEQYF	TGCAGCGTGGAACTCCGGGACAGGGTATCCTACGAGCAGTACTTC
TRBV7-3	TRBJ2-7	once	TRBD1	CASSPLTGAPYEQYF	TGTGCCAGCAGCCCATTAACAGGGGCCCCATACGAGCAGTACTTC
TRBV4-3	TRBJ2-1	many	.	CASSPGGRGDNEQFF	TGCGCCAGCAGCCCCGGAGGGAGAGGGGACAATGAGCAGTTCTTC
TRBV7-2	TRBJ2-7	many	TRBD2	CASSLRVGGYYEQYF	TGTGCCAGCAGCTTAAGGGTGGGAGGGTACTACGAGCAGTACTTC
TRBV4-2	TRBJ1-2	many	.	CASSQDLATPPKGYTF	TGTGCCAGCAGCCAAGATCTAGCGACCCCCCCAAAGGGCTACACCTTC
TRBV12-3/TRBV12-4	TRBJ2-2	many	TRBD2	CASSRRTSGATGELFF	TGTGCCAGCAGCCGGAGGACTAGCGGAGCCACCGGGGAGCTGTTTTTT
TRBV15	TRBJ1-5	many	TRBD1	CATSRAGQGAGQPQHF	TGTGCCACCAGCAGAGCGGGACAGGGGGCTGGGCAGCCCCAGCATTTT
TRBV5-5	TRBJ1-5	many	.	CASSLRDSEPQHF	TGTGCCAGCAGCTTAAGGGATTCGGAGCCCCAGCATTTT
TRBV5-1	TRBJ1-5	.	.	CASSLAGRGNQPQHF	TGCGCCAGCAGCTTGGCAGGACGGGGCAATCAGCCCCAGCATTTT
TRBV7-9	TRBJ2-7	.	TRBD2	CASSPHPSLAAKDEQYF	TGTGCCAGCAGCCCCCACCCCTCACTAGCGGCCAAGGACGAGCAGTACTTC
TRBV27	TRBJ2-7	.	.	CATFYRGSYEQYF	TGTGCCACCTTTTATCGGGGATCCTACGAGCAGTACTTC
TRBV19	TRBJ2-2	.	.	CASSARALENTGELFF	TGTGCCAGTAGTGCCCGGGCATTGGAGAACACCGGGGAGCTGTTTTTT
TRBV4-3	TRBJ1-1	many	TRBD1	CASSLDRDGTEAFF	TGCGCCAGCAGCCTCGACAGGGACGGGACTGAAGCTTTCTTT
TRBV5-1	TRBJ2-5	many	.	CASSFRGYQETQYF	TGCGCCAGCAGCTTCAGAGGATACCAAGAGACCCAGTACTTC
TRBV6-2/TRBV6-3	TRBJ2-7	many	.	CASSYSMGYEQYF	TGTGCCAGCAGTTACTCGATGGGTTACGAGCAGTACTTC
TRBV7-9	TRBJ2-7	many	.	CASSPRTANSYEQYF	TGTGCCAGCAGCCCCCGGACAGCCAACTCCTACGAGCAGTACTTC
TRBV20-1	TRBJ2-3	many	.	CSASSLGRPTDTQYF	TGCAGTGCTAGTAGTTTGGGGAGGCCCACAGATACGCAGTATTTT
TRBV13	TRBJ1-2	few	.	CASSLGGSVYGYTF	TGTGCCAGCAGCTTAGGGGGATCGGTCTATGGCTACACCTTC
TRBV28	TRBJ2-7	few	.	CASSLVQRPTYEQYF	TGTGCCAGCAGTTTAGTTCAGCGCCCTACCTACGAGCAGTACTTC
TRBV29-1	TRBJ1-2	many	.	CSVGPGVPYGYTF	TGCAGCGTTGGGCCTGGGGTCCCCTATGGCTACACCTTC
TRBV6-1	TRBJ2-6	many	.	CASSWTFSGANVLTF	TGTGCCAGCAGCTGGACTTTCTCTGGGGCCAACGTCCTGACTTTC
TRBV10-3	TRBJ2-7	many	.	CAIVGGGPNGQYF	TGTGCCATCGTGGGAGGAGGGCCGAACGGACAGTACTTC
TRBV15	TRBJ2-3	.	TRBD2	CATSRVIAGNTDTQYF	TGTGCCACCAGCAGAGTGATAGCGGGAAATACAGATACGCAGTATTTT
TRBV7-9	TRBJ1-2	many	TRBD1	CASSTDRESYTF	TGTGCCAGCAGCACCGACAGGGAAAGCTACACCTTC
TRBV7-2	TRBJ2-3	many	TRBD2	CASSSPLAGFTDTQYF	TGTGCCAGCAGCTCTCCCTTAGCGGGGTTCACAGATACGCAGTATTTT
TRBV5-8	TRBJ2-7	many	.	CARSRDWANEQYF	TGTGCCAGAAGCCGGGACTGGGCCAACGAGCAGTACTTC
TRBV6-2/TRBV6-3	TRBJ2-2	many	.	CASTNGRGLITGELFF	TGTGCCAGCACCAATGGTCGGGGTTTGATCACCGGGGAGCTGTTTTTT
TRBV5-1	TRBJ1-2	many	TRBD1	CASSLPQDRPNYGYTF	TGCGCCAGCAGCTTGCCCCAGGACAGGCCGAACTATGGCTACACCTTC
TRBV11-2	TRBJ2-3	many	.	CASSLVGGQRTDTQYF	TGTGCCAGCAGCTTAGTTGGGGGACAACGCACAGATACGCAGTATTTT
TRBV25-1	TRBJ2-7	many	.	CASSFYGPGSPYEQYF	TGTGCCAGCAGTTTCTATGGTCCAGGGAGCCCCTACGAGCAGTACTTC
TRBV27	TRBJ2-2	many	.	CASSLPRGAGELFF	TGTGCCAGCAGTTTACCCCGGGGCGCCGGGGAGCTGTTTTTT
TRBV4-3	TRBJ2-1	many	.	CASSQDTLSSSYNEQFF	TGCGCCAGCAGCCAAGATACGCTATCAAGCTCCTACAATGAGCAGTTCTTC
TRBV9	TRBJ2-7	many	.	CASSEGQFSYEQYF	TGTGCCAGCAGCGAAGGGCAATTCTCCTACGAGCAGTACTTC
TRBV7-8	TRBJ2-7	many	.	CASSLALSPGTYEQYF	TGTGCCAGCAGCTTAGCGCTGAGTCCAGGGACCTACGAGCAGTACTTC
TRBV7-2	TRBJ2-5	many	.	CASSRGAKETQYF	TGTGCCAGCAGCCGCGGGGCCAAAGAGACCCAGTACTTC
TRBV6-2/TRBV6-3	TRBJ2-7	many	.	CASSYAGSAYEQYF	TGTGCCAGCAGTTACGCCGGGAGCGCCTACGAGCAGTACTTC
TRBV9	TRBJ2-2	many	.	CASSPPRGARLDTGELFF	TGTGCCAGCAGCCCCCCCAGGGGGGCCCGGCTGGACACCGGGGAGCTGTTTTTT
TRBV28	TRBJ1-4	.	.	CATSRRRTNEKLFF	TGTGCCACTAGTCGCCGAAGGACTAATGAAAAACTGTTTTTT
TRBV7-2	TRBJ2-7	.	.	CASSLHPGSSYEQYF	TGTGCCAGCAGCTTACACCCGGGGAGCTCCTACGAGCAGTACTTC
TRBV27	TRBJ2-7	many	TRBD2	CASSSQREGPHEQYF	TGTGCCAGCAGTTCGCAGCGGGAGGGCCCCCACGAGCAGTACTTC
TRBV14	TRBJ2-7	many	TRBD2	CASSQGTSGLEQYF	TGTGCCAGCAGCCAGGGGACTAGCGGTTTAGAGCAGTACTTC
TRBV6-6	TRBJ2-7	.	.	CASSRDGRYEQYF	TGTGCCAGCAGCCGGGACGGGCGCTACGAGCAGTACTTC
TRBV7-2	TRBJ2-5	few	.	CASSLWGGGETQYF	TGTGCCAGCAGCTTATGGGGGGGCGGGGAGACCCAGTACTTC
TRBV20-1	TRBJ2-4	many	TRBD1	CSARVRGGVSGKNIQYF	TGCAGTGCTAGAGTAAGAGGGGGCGTATCTGGCAAAAACATTCAGTACTTC
TRBV7-8	TRBJ2-2	many	TRBD1	CASSPGQGNTGELFF	TGTGCCAGCAGTCCGGGACAGGGCAACACCGGGGAGCTGTTTTTT
TRBV7-9	TRBJ2-5	many	.	CASASLSAGQRKETQYF	TGTGCCAGCGCCTCCCTCTCTGCTGGACAGAGGAAAGAGACCCAGTACTTC
TRBV27	TRBJ2-3	many	.	CASSLEPTGTDTQYF	TGTGCCAGCAGTTTAGAACCCACGGGCACAGATACGCAGTATTTT
TRBV12-3/TRBV12-4	TRBJ2-7	many	TRBD2	CASSFASGYEQYF	TGTGCCAGCAGTTTCGCTAGCGGCTACGAGCAGTACTTC